The clone carrying this TCR beta chain was seen at least ten times. Its target is unknown. TCRdb fed the reads into MiXCR, producing one record per CDR3 protein. The sample lists hundreds of thousands of distinct CDR3 sequences, 30% to 35% occurring once. The source of the sample is a study of T cell repertoires in cytomegalovirus infection. The CDR3 extends over 12 amino acids. The trim removed 9 bases at V and 3 bases at J, leaving 4 bases unmatched. The germline gives CDR1 MNHEY, CDR2 SVGEGT. This TCR came from a human donor in good health (CMV status not recorded). Some clones in this sample may be carry-over from other donors' samples. The sequencing here drew on cultured PBMCs, taken from culture after CMV antigen stimulation. This rearrangement joins TRBV6-2 or TRBV6-3 to TRBJ2-7, with TRBD1 matching over 8 bases. The CDR3 sequence is CASWTGNYEQYF. The CDR3 DNA sequence: TGTGCCAGTTGGACAGGGAACTACGAGCAGTACTTC.